This entry describes one TCR beta chain. Its antigen is unknown. This CDR3 has 12 residues. Trimming cost V 6 bases and J 1 base, with 9 bases left between them. Germline CDR1 and CDR2: DFQATT and SNEGSKA (reference sequence). The sample comes from a study of CD8 T cells in ankylosing spondylitis. Whole-study findings and limits: Roughly 8 highly homologous variants made up a TCR beta motif, and this motif appeared characteristic of ankylosing spondylitis blood. Disease-linked clones reportedly showed significant enrichment in matched ankylosing spondylitis synovial fluid.

In TCRdb, the 5' RACE reads were re-called with MiXCR into one record per CDR3 protein. The sample has hundreds of thousands of distinct CDR3 sequences, roughly a quarter seen once. Sequencing used blood, either unsorted or a sorted T cell fraction (not recorded which). The V and J genes are TRBV20-1 and TRBJ1-1; D gene ambiguous. The source is a male donor with ankylosing spondylitis. The CDR3 DNA follows: TGCAGTGCCGACTTGAGGAACACTGAAGCTTTCTTT. Its protein product is CSADLRNTEAFF.